The next 16 T cell receptor beta chains were all read from a single sample in a study of cytomegalovirus exposure and HLA in healthy donors (TCRdb year 2017). Library prep was done by the immunoSEQ multiplex PCR assay. The multiplex PCR relied on a mix of 60 forward primers for TCR Vbeta segments and 13 reverse primers for TCR Jbeta segments. Not all clones reach the TCRdb copy of this immuneACCESS table, which keeps in-frame sequences only. Checked studies attribute under half of the gap to unresolved V genes and leave the rest unexplained. The sample profile shows approximately 190,000 clones; 12% of them were found once. The ten largest clones take up less than 8.5% of the sample. The source material was PBMCs. These receptors were obtained from a man aged 45-60 years in good health and CMV-seropositive.

The rearrangement uses TRBV5-5 and TRBJ2-3, with 7 nucleotides matching TRBD1. The CDR3 contains 16 residues. V trimming: 4 bases; J trimming: 9 bases; junction bases outside the gene matches: 17. The germline gives CDR1 SGHKS, CDR2 YYEKEE (reference sequence). CDR3 region: CASSPGGTGAMRTQYF. CDR3 in DNA: TGTGCCAGCAGCCCGGGCGGTACAGGGGCCATGAGGACGCAGTATTTT.

In its sample, this clone was seen a few times. The rearrangement links TRBV10-2 to TRBJ1-6; TRBD1 agrees at 7 bases. Germline lookup yields CDR1 WSHSY and CDR2 SAAADI. V shed 9 bases, J shed 10 bases, and the junction held 9 bases outside the gene matches. The CDR3 runs to 13 residues. The CDR3 coding sequence is TGCGCCAGATCCCGGGACAGAGAATCACCCCTCCACTTT. Translation: CARSRDRESPLHF.

The table lists this clone with a few counts. The chain joins TRBV5-1 to TRBJ1-1, with 9 nucleotides matching TRBD1. The CDR3 runs 14 residues. Unmatched junction bases numbered 8, after V lost 0 bases and J lost 11 bases. Germline CDR1 SGHRS, CDR2 YFSETQ. CDR3 coding DNA: TGCGCCAGCAGCTTGGACACAGGGGGCGGGGGGGCTTTCTTT. It encodes CASSLDTGGGGAFF.

The sample holds a few counts of this clone. CDR3 sequence (DNA): TGTGCCAGCAGCTTAGGACAGGGGGCCTTTAAAGCTTTCTTT. Protein product: CASSLGQGAFKAFF. The chain combines TRBV13 with TRBJ1-1; TRBD1 aligns across 9 bases. Germline loops: CDR1 PRHDT, CDR2 FYEKMQ (reference sequence). The trim removed 0 bases at V and 9 bases at J, leaving 5 bases unmatched. This CDR3 contains 14 residues.

This clone was counted between two and nine times. The rearrangement uses TRBV6-6 and TRBJ2-7; 11 bases fit TRBD2. The CDR3 totals 15 residues. The germline gives CDR1 MNHNY, CDR2 SVGAGI (reference sequence). With V trimmed by 6 bases and J by 6 bases, 10 bases remained unmatched. CDR3 region: CASSQPPGTSGEQYV. DNA of the CDR3: TGTGCCAGCAGCCAGCCTCCTGGGACTAGCGGCGAGCAGTACGTC.

In this sample, this clone turned up a few times. V is TRBV4-1 and J is TRBJ2-3, with TRBD2 matching 8 bases. Trimming took 1 base from V and 3 from J; bases not matched to a gene: 6. The germline gives CDR1 MGHRA, CDR2 YSYEKL. There are 16 residues in the CDR3. CDR3 bases: TGCGCCAGCAGCCAAGTGTTGACTAGCGAGACAGATACGCAGTATTTT. Encoded protein: CASSQVLTSETDTQYF.

This clone was counted a few times. This chain joins TRBV6-5 and TRBJ2-5; possibly TRBD2 for D (5 bases). V was cut by 5 bases and J by 3 bases, with 13 bases left in between. CDR1 MNHEY and CDR2 SVGAGI come from the germline V gene. There are 14 residues in the CDR3. The CDR3 sequence is CASSRDVVEETQYF. In DNA form, the CDR3 reads TGTGCCAGCAGTCGGGATGTCGTAGAAGAGACCCAGTACTTC.

This chain links TRBV15 with TRBJ2-1; D is possibly TRBD1 (5 bases). Germline V gives CDR1 LNHNV, CDR2 YYDKDF (reference sequence). V lost 1 base and J lost 5, with 12 bases in between. The CDR3 length is 15 residues. CDR3 DNA: TGTGCCACCAGCAGAGCAGGGTCAGGGAACAATGAGCAGTTCTTC. This gives the protein CATSRAGSGNNEQFF.

The genes are TRBV7-8 and TRBJ2-7; TRBD2 aligns across 10 bases. The CDR3 has 18 amino acids. With V trimmed by 3 bases and J by 0 bases, 11 bases remained unmatched. From germline, CDR1 is SGHVS and CDR2 FQNEAQ. The CDR3 region is CASSLGGAGLAFSYEQYV. CDR3 nucleotides: TGTGCCAGCAGCTTGGGGGGTGCGGGACTAGCGTTCTCCTACGAGCAGTACGTC.

This clone was found once. Written as DNA, the CDR3 is TGTGCCAGCAGCGTAGTGTCAGGGCCCTTTGGGTATGGCTACACCTTC. Its translation: CASSVVSGPFGYGYTF. The chain uses TRBV9 and TRBJ1-2, with D possibly being TRBD1 (5 bases). Germline V lookup: CDR1 SGDLS, CDR2 YYNGEE. The CDR3 is made up of 16 amino acids. V shed 0 bases and J shed 5 bases, with 17 bases lying between them. Together with reference TRBV9 and TRBJ1-2, the CDR3 gives the full variable domain: DSGVTQTPKHLITATGQRVTLRCSPRSGDLSVYWYQQSLDQGLQFLIQYYNGEERAKGNILERFSAQQFPDLHSELNLSSLELGDSALYFCASSVVSGPFGYGYTFGSGTRLTVV.

This clone occurred a few times. The chain carries TRBV7-2 and TRBJ1-2, with a possible D match to TRBD1 (6 bases). The CDR3 contains 12 residues. V shed 4 bases and J shed 8 bases, with 11 bases lying between them. Germline V gene lookup returns CDR1 SGHTA and CDR2 FQGNSA. DNA of the CDR3: TGTGCCAGCAGCTCTCAGGGGCCAGGCTACACCTTC. This encodes CASSSQGPGYTF.

Remarks on this clone: Other nucleotide sequences from this sample produce the same CDR3. This chain connects TRBV5-1 to TRBJ1-6, with 7 bases identical to TRBD1. This CDR3 region has 13 residues. Per germline, CDR1 SGHRS and CDR2 YFSETQ. After removal of 3 bases from V and 7 bases from J, the junction contained 1 base not matched to a gene. CDR3 sequence: CASSSGQNSPLHF. CDR3 coding DNA: TGCGCCAGCAGCTCGGGACAGAATTCACCCCTCCACTTT.

This clone turned up a few times. The J gene is TRBJ1-1, the V gene TRBV27; 8 nucleotides agree with TRBD1. V lost 3 bases to trimming and J lost 14 bases; unmatched junction nucleotides: 8. CDR3 length: 12 residues. CDR1 and CDR2 (germline): MNHEY, SMNVEV (reference sequence). CDR3 sequence reads: CASSLVGQGLFF. The CDR3 region has the DNA TGTGCCAGCAGTTTGGTCGGACAGGGACTCTTCTTT.

This clone was counted between two and nine times. The chain joins TRBV6-6 to TRBJ2-7, with TRBD2 matching 8 bases. In germline, CDR1 is MNHNY, CDR2 SVGAGI (reference sequence). CDR3 length equals 13 residues. With 5 bases clipped from V and 6 bases from J, the junction kept 6 bases outside the gene matches. The CDR3 reads CASSLRGGSEQYV. The CDR3 bases are TGTGCCAGCAGTCTCCGGGGGGGGAGCGAGCAGTACGTC.

The V gene is TRBV6-5, the J gene TRBJ2-1; D remains unclear. This CDR3 contains 13 residues. V was trimmed by 0 bases and J by 9 bases, leaving 9 bases between them. Germline assignment: CDR1 MNHEY and CDR2 SVGAGI. CDR3 bases: TGTGCCAGCAGTTACTCCGGAGAGACTGAGCAGTTCTTC. As protein: CASSYSGETEQFF.

This CDR3 reads CASSLLGGQGLLGAFF. CDR3 sequence (DNA): TGTGCCAGCAGCCTCCTAGGGGGACAGGGGCTTTTGGGAGCTTTCTTT. The rearrangement links TRBV14 to TRBJ1-1, with TRBD1 matching 10 bases. There are 16 residues in the CDR3. CDR1 and CDR2 (germline): SGHDN, FVKESK. V was pared by 4 bases and J by 10 bases, with 15 bases of the junction left unmatched.